Each of the 24 T cell receptor beta chains below was sequenced from the same sample in a study of graft-versus-host responses after intestinal transplantation. TCRdb's table, derived via immunoSEQ multiplex PCR, lists solely in-frame clones and lacks some. This sample carries 65,000 to 90,000 clones, 80% to 95% of them seen once, and the ten largest clones take about 7.3%. Antigens of these TCRs are unknown. The sequences come from unstimulated CD8+ T cells sorted from spleen or lymph node cells, collected before transplant. The origin of the receptors is a human donor who was the organ donor for an intestinal transplant.

V usage is TRBV7-2 and J usage is TRBJ2-5; a possible D gene is TRBD1 (6 bases). Per germline, CDR1 SGHTA and CDR2 FQGNSA. CDR3 length equals 17 residues. Deletions cut 1 base from V and 2 bases from J, with 17 bases between. The CDR3 protein is CASSLVPIGQGQETQYF. Here the CDR3 DNA reads TGTGCCAGCAGCTTAGTCCCTATTGGCCAGGGGCAAGAGACCCAGTACTTC.

V usage is TRBV7-9 and J usage is TRBJ2-1; TRBD2 agrees at 14 bases. V dropped 5 bases and J dropped 7; count of bases not matched to a gene: 4. CDR3 size: 15 residues. Germline assignment: CDR1 SEHNR and CDR2 FQNEAQ (reference sequence). The CDR3 protein is CASSGLAGGRNEQFF. The CDR3 region has the DNA TGTGCCAGCAGCGGACTAGCGGGAGGAAGGAATGAGCAGTTCTTC.

J is TRBJ2-3 and V is TRBV11-2; D tentatively fits TRBD1 or TRBD2 (5 bases each). The CDR3 loop spans 20 amino acids. Germline V gene data show CDR1 as SGHAT and CDR2 as FQNNGV. V lost 0 bases, J lost 0 bases, and 22 bases lay in between. CDR3 nucleotide sequence: TGTGCCAGCAGCTTAGATCTGTGGGGGTTTGTGGAACGTAGCACAGATACGCAGTATTTT. It specifies CASSLDLWGFVERSTDTQYF.

The rearrangement uses TRBV28 and TRBJ1-1; D possibly corresponds to TRBD1 (5 bases). The V end lost 8 bases, the J end lost 0 bases, and 13 bases lay between the germline ends. The length of the CDR3 is 14 residues. Germline assignment: CDR1 MDHEN and CDR2 SYDVKM. As DNA, the CDR3 is TGTGCCAGCCCCCCGACAGCCGTGAACACTGAAGCTTTCTTT. This encodes CASPPTAVNTEAFF.

This rearrangement joins TRBV5-1 to TRBJ2-7, with 8 bases fitting TRBD1. V gave up 0 bases and J gave up 2 bases; unmatched junction bases: 1. Germline CDR1 and CDR2: SGHRS and YFSETQ. The CDR3 runs to 14 residues. CDR3 loop: CASSLGTGPYEQYF. CDR3 sequence (DNA): TGCGCCAGCAGCTTGGGGACAGGGCCCTACGAGCAGTACTTC. Variable domain in full (rest from reference TRBV5-1 and TRBJ2-7): KAGVTQTPRYLIKTRGQQVTLSCSPISGHRSVSWYQQTPGQGLQFLFEYFSETQRNKGNFPGRFSGRQFSNSRSEMNVSTLELGDSALYLCASSLGTGPYEQYFGPGTRLTVT.

The chain carries TRBV27 and TRBJ2-1; 7 bases align to TRBD2. The CDR3 extends over 14 amino acids. J lost 2 bases, V lost 3 bases, and 1 base had no gene match. The germline gives CDR1 MNHEY, CDR2 SMNVEV (reference sequence). The CDR3 bases are TGTGCCAGCAGTTTCCGGGGGGCCTACAATGAGCAGTTCTTC. Protein product: CASSFRGAYNEQFF.

The V and J genes are TRBV5-5 and TRBJ2-3; 8 bases fit TRBD1. V dropped 4 bases and J dropped 8; count of bases not matched to a gene: 12. The germline V gene encodes CDR1 SGHKS and CDR2 YYEKEE (reference sequence). The CDR3 is 15 amino acids. CDR3 amino acids: CASSAPGQALGTQYF. The CDR3 DNA follows: TGTGCCAGCAGCGCCCCGGGACAGGCTTTAGGTACGCAGTATTTT.

The chain carries TRBV7-9 and TRBJ1-1; D gene uncertain. Trimming took 0 bases from V and 8 from J, leaving 10 bases between them. The CDR3 spans 13 residues. Per germline, CDR1 SEHNR and CDR2 FQNEAQ (reference sequence). The CDR3 nucleotides read TGTGCCAGCAGCTTAGCTAAGAGAGAAGAAGCTTTCTTT. Translation: CASSLAKREEAFF.

V usage is TRBV20-1 and J usage is TRBJ1-1; no definite D call. The CDR3 covers 11 residues. Germline V gene lookup returns CDR1 DFQATT and CDR2 SNEGSKA (reference sequence). V dropped 5 bases and J dropped 3 bases, with 7 bases sitting between them. In nucleotides, the CDR3 is TGCAGTGCTTCAGACTACACTGAAGCTTTCTTT. Protein sequence: CSASDYTEAFF.

This sequence joins TRBV2 and TRBJ1-2; the D is unclear. Germline V gene sequence: CDR1 SNHLY, CDR2 FYNNEI. V was shortened by 6 bases and J by 4 bases, with 3 bases between the two germline ends. The CDR3 is made up of 10 amino acids. CDR3 sequence: CASSTYGYTF. The CDR3 DNA is TGTGCCAGCAGCACCTATGGCTACACCTTC.

The chain recombines TRBV7-9 with TRBJ2-7, with 8 positions matching TRBD1. Unmatched junction bases numbered 6, after V lost 5 bases and J lost 3 bases. This CDR3 spans 14 amino acids. Looked up from germline, CDR1 is SEHNR and CDR2 is FQNEAQ (reference sequence). CDR3 protein: CASSRTGTGYEQYF. DNA for the CDR3: TGTGCCAGCAGCCGAACCGGGACAGGCTACGAGCAGTACTTC. Complete variable domain (other parts from reference TRBV7-9 and TRBJ2-7): DTGVSQNPRHKITKRGQNVTFRCDPISEHNRLYWYRQTLGQGPEFLTYFQNEAQLEKSRLLSDRFSAERPKGSFSTLEIQRTEQGDSAMYLCASSRTGTGYEQYFGPGTRLTVT.

The chain links TRBV4-1 to TRBJ2-1; 7 nucleotides align to TRBD1. J was trimmed by 5 bases and V by 1 base; bases with no gene match: 11. CDR3 size: 17 residues. CDR1 MGHRA and CDR2 YSYEKL come from the germline V gene. CDR3 in DNA: TGCGCCAGCAGCCAAGTAATTGACAGGGCCGCGAACAATGAGCAGTTCTTC. Protein: CASSQVIDRAANNEQFF.

The rearrangement uses TRBV14 and TRBJ2-1; D gene uncertain. Germline-derived CDR1 and CDR2 are SGHDN and FVKESK. The CDR3 is 15 residues long. The V end lost 1 base, the J end lost 6 bases, and 13 bases lay between the germline ends. This CDR3 is CASSQAAASVNEQFF. The CDR3 DNA is TGTGCCAGCAGCCAAGCGGCTGCGAGCGTCAATGAGCAGTTCTTC.

This chain joins TRBV7-9 and TRBJ2-6; D unclear. Looked up from germline, CDR1 is SEHNR and CDR2 is FQNEAQ (reference sequence). The ends were cut back, 1 base at V and 0 bases at J, with 7 bases in the middle. This CDR3 region has 16 residues. The CDR3 DNA is TGTGCCAGCAGCTTAGTGGGGTTCTCTGGGGCCAACGTCCTGACTTTC. As protein: CASSLVGFSGANVLTF. Complete variable domain (other parts from reference TRBV7-9 and TRBJ2-6): DTGVSQNPRHKITKRGQNVTFRCDPISEHNRLYWYRQTLGQGPEFLTYFQNEAQLEKSRLLSDRFSAERPKGSFSTLEIQRTEQGDSAMYLCASSLVGFSGANVLTFGAGSRLTVL.

The chain links TRBV5-1 to TRBJ1-1; D gene uncertain. In germline, CDR1 is SGHRS, CDR2 YFSETQ. The CDR3 has 15 residues. Trimming removed 4 bases from V and 10 bases from J, with 23 bases in between. The CDR3 sequence is CASSTGGINDLRAFF. In DNA form, the CDR3 reads TGCGCCAGCAGCACGGGAGGGATAAACGACCTGCGAGCTTTCTTT.

J is TRBJ2-7 and V is TRBV11-2, with TRBD1 identical over 7 bases. The CDR3 runs 14 residues. Trimming removed 1 base from V and 1 base from J; junction bases left unmatched: 1. The germline gives CDR1 SGHAT, CDR2 FQNNGV. CDR3 loop: CASSLVTGSYEQYF. The CDR3 nucleotides are TGTGCCAGCAGCTTAGTGACAGGGTCCTACGAGCAGTACTTC. Combining the CDR3 with reference TRBV11-2 and TRBJ2-7 gives the whole variable domain EAGVAQSPRYKIIEKRQSVAFWCNPISGHATLYWYQQILGQGPKLLIQFQNNGVVDDSQLPKDRFSAERLKGVDSTLKIQPAKLEDSAVYLCASSLVTGSYEQYFGPGTRLTVT.

This clone appeared a single time. The chain combines TRBV9 with TRBJ1-6; 9 bases are shared with TRBD1. The junction had 19 bases not matched to a gene; V was cut back by 2 bases and J by 10 bases. Germline V gives CDR1 SGDLS, CDR2 YYNGEE. There are 19 residues in the CDR3. This CDR3 is CASSVTGETGTGITSPLHF. The CDR3 nucleotides read TGTGCCAGCAGCGTCACCGGTGAGACCGGGACAGGGATTACCTCACCCCTCCACTTT.

The gene calls are TRBV7-6 and TRBJ2-1; 12 positions agree with TRBD1. The CDR3 contains 15 residues. V dropped 5 bases and J dropped 9; count of bases not matched to a gene: 8. CDR1 SGHVS and CDR2 FNYEAQ come from the germline V gene. The CDR3 reads CASSPGTGGGGEQFF. The CDR3 DNA reads TGTGCCAGCAGCCCCGGGACAGGGGGCGGGGGTGAGCAGTTCTTC.

This chain links TRBV6-1 with TRBJ2-5; 10 nucleotides align to TRBD2. V shed 2 bases and J 2 bases; nucleotides not matched to a gene: 8. Germline V gene sequence: CDR1 MNHNS, CDR2 SASEGT. The CDR3 is 17 residues long. The CDR3 spells CASSEWGLAGDQETQYF. CDR3 nucleotides: TGTGCCAGCAGTGAATGGGGGCTAGCGGGAGATCAAGAGACCCAGTACTTC.

V gene TRBV7-3 combines with J gene TRBJ1-2, with 8 bases identical to TRBD1. The CDR3 length is 12 residues. Per germline, CDR1 SGHTA and CDR2 FQGTGA. The CDR3 sequence: CVPGQVNYGYTF. The CDR3 coding sequence is TGTGTGCCGGGACAGGTTAACTATGGCTACACCTTC.

This clone was found once. The V and J genes are TRBV4-2 and TRBJ2-3, with D uncertain. CDR1 LGHNA and CDR2 YNFKEQ come from the germline V gene. V was pared by 1 base and J by 0 bases, with 8 bases between. The CDR3 consists of 15 residues. The CDR3 DNA is TGTGCCAGCAGCCAAGCAGTGGGTAGCACAGATACGCAGTATTTT. Its translation is CASSQAVGSTDTQYF.

This rearrangement joins TRBV7-9 to TRBJ1-1; 8 bases are shared with TRBD1. In germline, CDR1 is SEHNR, CDR2 FQNEAQ (reference sequence). This CDR3 region has 18 residues. After removal of 3 bases from V and 2 bases from J, the junction contained 14 bases not matched to a gene. CDR3 protein: CASSFPHITDRANTEAFF. The CDR3 DNA sequence: TGTGCCAGCAGCTTCCCACACATAACGGACAGGGCAAACACTGAAGCTTTCTTT.

The table lists this clone with a few counts. The V and J genes are TRBV14 and TRBJ1-3; the D is unclear. V lost 1 base to trimming and J lost 0 bases, with 7 bases between them. CDR3 length: 15 amino acids. Germline CDR1 and CDR2: SGHDN and FVKESK. This CDR3 is CASSQGSASGNTIYF. CDR3 bases: TGTGCCAGCAGCCAAGGTTCGGCCTCTGGAAACACCATATATTTT.

The chain recombines TRBV4-1 with TRBJ2-1; 12 nucleotides align to TRBD1. The CDR3 length is 15 residues. Germline CDR1 reads MGHRA; CDR2 reads YSYEKL. Losses at the gene ends were 4 bases for V and 10 bases for J; bases not matched to a gene: 8. The CDR3 spells CASSPPGQGAWEQFF. The CDR3 DNA sequence: TGCGCCAGCAGCCCCCCGGGACAGGGGGCATGGGAGCAGTTCTTC.